This is a list of T cell receptor beta chains from one sample in a study of T cell responses to AZD1222 COVID-19 vaccine. Only in-frame clones appear in the TCRdb table, and some are missing; sequencing was by immunoSEQ multiplex PCR. The sample consists of roughly 200,000 clones, approximately 92% of them appearing once. Sequencing used peripheral blood, obtained 28 days after the second dose of the MenACWY control vaccine. These receptors all come from an adult who received the MenACWY meningococcal vaccine as a control. Both conserved end residues are part of each CDR3. Each record gives: clone size, D gene, J gene, V gene, CDR3 protein, CDR3 DNA. A D gene is named only where the DNA matches it firmly. Clone size appears in some rows only: once, few, many, or a class for an expanded clone.

NA	TRBD1	TRBJ2-1	TRBV30	CAWSDRTGYFDEQFF	TGTGCCTGGAGTGATAGGACAGGTTATTTCGATGAGCAGTTCTTC
NA	TRBD2	TRBJ2-5	TRBV30	CAWQKRGGLETQYF	TGTGCCTGGCAAAAGCGGGGGGGCCTGGAGACCCAGTACTTC
NA	TRBD1	TRBJ1-2	TRBV10-3	CAIRTLLADRRNYGYTF	TGTGCCATCAGAACCCTATTGGCGGACAGGAGAAACTATGGCTACACCTTC
NA	TRBD1	TRBJ1-1	TRBV15	CATSRDSGGGTEAFF	TGTGCCACCAGCAGAGACTCAGGGGGTGGCACTGAAGCTTTCTTT
once	TRBD2	TRBJ2-3	TRBV7-8	CASSIAGGRTDTQYF	TGTGCCAGCAGCATAGCGGGGGGACGCACAGATACGCAGTATTTT
NA	TRBD1	TRBJ1-3	TRBV2	CASLQGPGGLSGNTIYF	TGTGCCAGCCTACAGGGGCCGGGGGGCCTCTCTGGAAACACCATATATTTT
once	NA	TRBJ1-4	TRBV15	CAILGGEKLFF	TGTGCCATTCTAGGGGGTGAAAAACTGTTTTTT
NA	NA	TRBJ2-7	TRBV6-5	CASREGSYEQYF	TGTGCCAGCAGGGAGGGCTCCTACGAGCAGTACTTC
few	NA	TRBJ1-1	TRBV7-8	CASSRNNRQAFF	TGTGCCAGCAGCCGGAACAACAGACAAGCTTTCTTT
once	TRBD2	TRBJ2-4	TRBV18	CASSPPRSGLAKNIQYF	TGTGCCAGCTCACCACCTCGTAGCGGGTTAGCCAAAAACATTCAGTACTTC
NA	NA	TRBJ2-7	TRBV20-1	CSTGFSYEQYF	TGCAGTACAGGGTTCTCCTACGAGCAGTACTTC
NA	TRBD1	TRBJ1-2	TRBV5-6	CASSGDRGHYGYTF	TGTGCCAGCAGCGGCGACAGGGGCCACTATGGCTACACCTTC
NA	TRBD1	TRBJ1-1	TRBV7-2	CASSLTGALNTEAFF	TGTGCCAGCAGCTTAACAGGGGCCTTGAACACTGAAGCTTTCTTT
NA	TRBD1	TRBJ2-7	TRBV2	CASKGQTYEQYF	TGTGCCAGCAAGGGACAGACCTACGAGCAGTACTTC
NA	NA	TRBJ2-1	TRBV5-6	CASSPPLFENEQFF	TGTGCCAGCAGCCCCCCACTGTTCGAGAATGAGCAGTTCTTC
few	NA	TRBJ2-5	TRBV5-5	CASSLGSQRQTQYF	TGTGCCAGCAGCTTGGGCAGCCAGCGGCAGACCCAGTACTTC
NA	TRBD1	TRBJ1-2	TRBV7-9	CASSPGTGRSHYGYTF	TGTGCCAGCAGCCCGGGGACAGGAAGGTCCCACTATGGCTACACCTTC
NA	NA	TRBJ2-5	TRBV11-2	CASSLDRETQYF	TGTGCCAGCAGCTTAGATAGGGAGACCCAGTACTTC
NA	NA	TRBJ2-7	TRBV27	CASSSSGSSGRQYF	TGTGCCAGCAGTTCATCCGGGTCGTCGGGAAGGCAGTACTTC
NA	NA	TRBJ1-2	TRBV27	CASSFAGNYGYTF	TGTGCCAGCAGTTTCGCAGGGAACTATGGCTACACCTTC
once	NA	TRBJ1-4	TRBV28	CASSPGGVGTNEKLFF	TGTGCCAGCAGTCCCGGAGGGGTAGGAACTAATGAAAAACTGTTTTTT
NA	NA	TRBJ1-6	TRBV7-2	CASSLNVNNSPLHF	TGTGCCAGCAGCTTAAACGTCAATAATTCACCCCTCCACTTT
NA	NA	TRBJ2-7	TRBV5-6	CASSLTGYEQYF	TGTGCCAGCAGCTTAACAGGGTACGAGCAGTACTTC
once	TRBD2	TRBJ2-3	TRBV2	CASSDSGVSTDTQYF	TGTGCCAGCAGTGATAGCGGGGTGTCCACAGATACGCAGTATTTT
NA	TRBD1	TRBJ1-1	TRBV7-3	CASSLTGGAVTEAFF	TGTGCCAGCAGCTTAACAGGGGGCGCGGTTACTGAAGCTTTCTTT
NA	NA	TRBJ2-3	TRBV3-1/TRBV3-2	CASSQGLGADTQYF	TGTGCCAGCAGCCAAGGCTTAGGGGCAGATACGCAGTATTTT
NA	TRBD1	TRBJ1-4	TRBV5-1	CASSPGTGKYGEKLFF	TGCGCCAGCAGTCCCGGGACAGGGAAATATGGTGAAAAACTGTTTTTT
NA	NA	TRBJ2-7	TRBV28	CASSLFTFAEQYF	TGTGCCAGCAGTTTATTCACGTTTGCCGAGCAGTACTTC
NA	NA	TRBJ1-6	TRBV19	CASSIEGTRQFSPLHF	TGTGCCAGTAGTATTGAGGGGACAAGACAATTTTCACCCCTCCACTTT
NA	NA	TRBJ1-1	TRBV12-1	CASSSETGYTEAFF	TGTGCCAGCAGCTCCGAGACAGGGTACACTGAAGCTTTCTTT
NA	TRBD1	TRBJ1-2	TRBV25-1	CASSELRTGRGYTF	TGTGCCAGCAGTGAATTGAGGACAGGGCGCGGCTACACCTTC
NA	TRBD1	TRBJ1-4	TRBV7-2	CASSLDRGVTNEKLFF	TGTGCCAGCAGCTTAGACAGGGGAGTCACTAATGAAAAACTGTTTTTT
NA	NA	TRBJ1-4	TRBV5-4	CASSLGGLYEKLFF	TGTGCCAGCAGCTTGGGAGGGTTGTACGAAAAACTGTTTTTT
NA	NA	TRBJ1-2	TRBV10-3	CAISESKGIGYTF	TGTGCCATCAGTGAGTCGAAAGGGATTGGCTACACCTTC
NA	NA	TRBJ1-5	TRBV19	CASSGSARNQPQHF	TGTGCCAGTAGTGGGTCAGCGAGAAATCAGCCCCAGCATTTT
once	TRBD2	TRBJ2-3	TRBV9	CASSVHLAGSTDTQYF	TGTGCCAGCAGCGTTCACCTAGCGGGGAGCACAGATACGCAGTATTTT
NA	NA	TRBJ2-7	TRBV5-1	CASSLGGAGPAYEQYF	TGCGCCAGCAGCTTGGGGGGGGCTGGCCCAGCCTACGAGCAGTACTTC
NA	TRBD2	TRBJ2-1	TRBV7-3	CASSPFGGIEQFF	TGTGCCAGCAGCCCGTTCGGGGGGATTGAGCAGTTCTTC
NA	NA	TRBJ1-2	TRBV5-8	CASDKGYGYTF	TGTGCCAGCGACAAGGGGTATGGCTACACCTTC
NA	TRBD1	TRBJ2-5	TRBV24-1	CATSDPGQGQETQYF	TGTGCCACCAGTGATCCTGGACAGGGCCAAGAGACCCAGTACTTC
NA	TRBD2	TRBJ2-3	TRBV9	CASSSGLARPSDTQYF	TGTGCCAGCAGTTCCGGACTAGCTCGGCCTTCCGATACGCAGTATTTT
once	NA	TRBJ2-3	TRBV11-3	CASSYGDTSTDTQYF	TGTGCCAGCAGCTATGGGGACACCAGCACAGATACGCAGTATTTT
NA	NA	TRBJ1-2	TRBV19	CASSITGQANYGYTF	TGTGCCAGTAGTATAACAGGGCAAGCTAACTATGGCTACACCTTC
NA	NA	TRBJ1-2	TRBV15	CATSRETTALYGYTF	TGTGCCACCAGCAGAGAGACGACAGCCCTCTATGGCTACACCTTC
NA	NA	TRBJ2-7	TRBV29-1	CSVRANYEQYF	TGCAGCGTACGGGCAAACTACGAGCAGTACTTC
once	NA	TRBJ1-1	TRBV28	CASSLTMNTEAFF	TGTGCCAGCAGTCTAACAATGAACACTGAAGCTTTCTTT
NA	TRBD1	TRBJ1-2	TRBV27	CASSLGTGVGYTF	TGTGCCAGCAGTTTAGGGACAGGGGTCGGCTACACCTTC
once	TRBD1	TRBJ1-5	TRBV5-1	CASSLEGASNQPQHF	TGCGCCAGCAGCTTGGAGGGGGCCTCAAATCAGCCCCAGCATTTT
once	TRBD2	TRBJ2-5	TRBV5-4	CASSSGGTKETQYF	TGTGCCAGCAGCTCGGGAGGGACAAAAGAGACCCAGTACTTC
NA	NA	TRBJ1-3	TRBV3-1/TRBV3-2	CASSQERYLGGNTIYF	TGTGCCAGCAGCCAAGAGAGATACCTTGGAGGAAACACCATATATTTT
NA	NA	TRBJ1-1	TRBV24-1	CATSDPISGRRNEAFF	TGTGCCACCAGTGATCCGATATCGGGACGGCGGAATGAAGCTTTCTTT
NA	TRBD2	TRBJ2-2	TRBV2	CASTMGLAGFTGELFF	TGTGCCAGCACCATGGGACTAGCGGGTTTCACCGGGGAGCTGTTTTTT